A single sample gave rise to the 24 T cell receptor beta chains below, sequenced in a study of identical twins (dated by TCRdb to the mid-2010s). The library was generated by 5' RACE. These reads were obtained on an Illumina HiSeq 2000. TCRdb reran the public reads through fastp at Q25 and MiXCR, keeping productive beta chains. When rows share a CDR3 protein, they turn into one entry using the most common DNA and genes. This sample comprises about 700,000 distinct CDR3 sequences, 8% to 9% of them detected only once. The ten largest clones capture around 0.95% of the sample. These sequences were also reported in another study, on yellow fever vaccine responses in identical twins.

The specimen sequenced was PBMCs. These receptors were collected from a woman aged 18-29 years in good health.

The V call is TRBV29-1, the J call TRBJ2-1; D may be TRBD1 (6 bases). From germline, CDR1 is SQVTM and CDR2 ANQGSEA. The CDR3 length is 14 residues. The ends were cut back, 4 bases at V and 5 bases at J, with 15 bases in the middle. The CDR3 DNA reads as TGCAGCGTTGCCCCCACAGGGTCAGACAATGAGCAGTTCTTC. It yields the protein CSVAPTGSDNEQFF.

This clonotype was recorded many times. The genes are TRBV7-2 and TRBJ2-7; 11 bases agree with TRBD2. This CDR3 region has 15 residues. V shed 0 bases, J shed 2 bases, and the junction held 0 bases outside the gene matches. CDR1 SGHTA and CDR2 FQGNSA come from the germline V gene. CDR3 nucleotides: TGTGCCAGCAGCTTAGCACTAGCGGGAGCCTACGAGCAGTACTTC. It translates to CASSLALAGAYEQYF.

This clonotype has just a few counts. The rearrangement uses TRBV9 and TRBJ2-3; D may match TRBD1 or TRBD2 (5 bases each). Trimming shortened V by 4 bases and J by 0 bases, and 15 bases separated the two germline ends. The CDR3 totals 16 residues. Germline V gene sequence: CDR1 SGDLS, CDR2 YYNGEE. CDR3 sequence: CASSQGTGISTDTQYF. The CDR3, as DNA: TGTGCCAGCAGCCAAGGGACGGGGATTAGCACAGATACGCAGTATTTT.

This clonotype showed up just a few times. The chain is built from TRBV7-9 and TRBJ2-2; D gene uncertain. This CDR3 is 15 amino acids long. Germline values: CDR1 SEHNR, CDR2 FQNEAQ (reference sequence). Trimming left V 1 base short and J 6 bases short, with 12 bases between. The CDR3: CASSLGRTAAGELFF. DNA of the CDR3: TGTGCCAGCAGCTTAGGCCGGACCGCGGCCGGGGAGCTGTTTTTT.

CDR3 bases: TGCGCCAGCACCACCGGTGCGCAGAAGAGGCATTCACCCCTCCACTTT. This gives the protein CASTTGAQKRHSPLHF. The genes are TRBV5-1 and TRBJ1-6; D is uncertain. Trimming removed 6 bases at V and 8 bases at J, with 21 bases between. Germline V gene lookup returns CDR1 SGHRS and CDR2 YFSETQ. There are 16 residues in the CDR3. Filled out from reference TRBV5-1 and TRBJ1-6, the complete variable domain reads KAGVTQTPRYLIKTRGQQVTLSCSPISGHRSVSWYQQTPGQGLQFLFEYFSETQRNKGNFPGRFSGRQFSNSRSEMNVSTLELGDSALYLCASTTGAQKRHSPLHFGNGTRLTVT.

This clonotype was seen a handful of times. The chain carries TRBV15 and TRBJ2-7; 8 nucleotides line up with TRBD1. V shed 5 bases, J shed 2 bases, and the junction held 5 bases outside the gene matches. The CDR3 covers 14 residues. Germline values: CDR1 LNHNV, CDR2 YYDKDF (reference sequence). The CDR3 spells CATSSQQGAYEQYF. CDR3 nucleotide sequence: TGTGCCACCAGCTCCCAACAGGGGGCCTACGAGCAGTACTTC.

This chain uses TRBV9 with TRBJ2-7; the D gene is possibly TRBD2 (5 bases). Germline lookup yields CDR1 SGDLS and CDR2 YYNGEE. Trimming removed 3 bases at V and 6 bases at J, with 13 bases between. This CDR3 spans 13 amino acids. CDR3 loop: CASSGRVRGEQYF. For the CDR3, the DNA is TGTGCCAGCAGCGGCCGGGTACGGGGCGAGCAGTACTTC.

This chain joins TRBV6-5 and TRBJ1-2, with D perhaps matching TRBD1 (5 bases). The CDR3 has 15 amino acids. Trimming left V 10 bases short and J 2 bases short, with 20 bases between. Germline CDR1 and CDR2: MNHEY and SVGAGI. The CDR3 loop reads CATVTGVSSNYGYTF. CDR3 DNA sequence: TGTGCCACCGTTACAGGAGTTTCCTCAAACTATGGCTACACCTTC.

This clonotype was recorded a few times. V is TRBV18 and J is TRBJ2-3; TRBD1 aligns across 7 bases. Germline V gives CDR1 KGHSH, CDR2 LQKENI. This CDR3 has 15 residues. The trim removed 1 base at V and 2 bases at J, leaving 3 bases unmatched. CDR3 region: CASSPRDRITDTQYF. In DNA form, the CDR3 reads TGTGCCAGCTCACCACGGGACAGAATCACAGATACGCAGTATTTT.

This clonotype was detected ten times or more. This chain uses TRBV12-3 or TRBV12-4 with TRBJ1-5; no firm D call. The CDR3 extends over 13 amino acids. The V and J ends lost 2 bases and 6 bases respectively, with 8 bases between them. CDR3 in DNA: TGTGCCAGCAGTTTAAATGGCGGTCAGCCCCAGCATTTT. Amino acid sequence: CASSLNGGQPQHF.

This clonotype was seen more than once but under ten times. The rearrangement links TRBV20-1 to TRBJ2-1; TRBD2 aligns across 8 bases. Per the germline V gene, CDR1 is DFQATT and CDR2 is SNEGSKA (reference sequence). V shed 0 bases and J 2 bases; nucleotides not matched to a gene: 6. The CDR3 runs 16 residues. The CDR3, as DNA: TGCAGTGCTAGAGATCCGGCTAGCGGGCCCTACAATGAGCAGTTCTTC. Its protein product is CSARDPASGPYNEQFF.

This rearrangement joins TRBV7-2 to TRBJ2-5, with 10 bases aligning to TRBD2. Looked up from germline, CDR1 is SGHTA and CDR2 is FQGNSA. There are 16 residues in the CDR3. Unmatched junction bases numbered 10, after V lost 3 bases and J lost 6 bases. The CDR3 spells CASSFGAGGPFQTQYF. Written as DNA, the CDR3 is TGTGCCAGCAGCTTTGGAGCGGGAGGGCCCTTTCAGACCCAGTACTTC.

This chain links TRBV6-2 or TRBV6-3 with TRBJ2-7, with 8 positions matching TRBD2. The CDR3 length is 14 residues. The J segment lost 5 bases and the V segment lost 5 bases, leaving 8 bases of the junction unmatched. Germline V gives CDR1 MNHEY, CDR2 SVGEGT. This chain's CDR3 is CASSRSGGTDEQYF. The CDR3 nucleotides are TGTGCCAGCAGTAGGAGCGGGGGCACCGACGAGCAGTACTTC.

In this sample, this clonotype turned up a few times. The gene calls are TRBV7-9 and TRBJ2-1, with 7 bases that match TRBD1. Germline-derived CDR1 and CDR2 are SEHNR and FQNEAQ (reference sequence). V shed 5 bases, J shed 4 bases, and the junction held 14 bases outside the gene matches. The CDR3 sequence is 17 residues long. The CDR3 spells CASSQKQGLGSYNEQFF. The CDR3 bases are TGTGCCAGCAGCCAAAAACAGGGGCTGGGGTCTTACAATGAGCAGTTCTTC.

The V and J genes are TRBV6-1 and TRBJ1-1; possible D gene TRBD1, 6 bases. Germline-derived CDR1 and CDR2 are MNHNS and SASEGT. Trimming stripped 5 bases from V and 1 base from J, with 11 bases between. This CDR3 has 14 residues. CDR3 region: CASSTGTRNTEAFF. CDR3 in DNA: TGTGCCAGCAGTACCGGGACAAGGAACACTGAAGCTTTCTTT.

V is TRBV12-3 or TRBV12-4 and J is TRBJ1-1, with 7 positions matching TRBD1. There are 12 residues in the CDR3. With 6 bases clipped from V and 10 bases from J, the junction kept 8 bases outside the gene matches. The CDR3 reads CASSGQVTVAFF. The CDR3 DNA reads TGTGCCAGCAGCGGACAGGTTACGGTAGCTTTCTTT.

This clonotype was counted at least ten times. The genes are TRBV15 and TRBJ2-3; 7 nucleotides align to TRBD2. V gave up 0 bases and J gave up 1 base; unmatched junction bases: 7. Germline V gives CDR1 LNHNV, CDR2 YYDKDF (reference sequence). The CDR3 contains 17 residues. This chain's CDR3 is CATSRDGASGGTDTQYF. The CDR3 DNA follows: TGTGCCACCAGCAGAGATGGAGCTAGCGGAGGCACAGATACGCAGTATTTT.

The CDR3 bases are TGTGCCAGTGCAGACTACAATGAGCAGTTCTTC. This sequence encodes CASADYNEQFF. The chain uses TRBV19 and TRBJ2-1; D gene ambiguous. This CDR3 contains 11 residues. V gave up 8 bases and J gave up 3 bases, with 5 bases separating them. The germline CDR1 and CDR2 sequences are LNHDA and SQIVND (reference sequence).

Only a few counts were recorded for this clonotype. This chain connects TRBV29-1 to TRBJ2-2; TRBD1 matches 11 bases. With 7 bases clipped from V and 5 bases from J, the junction kept 3 bases outside the gene matches. The V gene's germline CDR1 is SQVTM and CDR2 ANQGSEA. CDR3 length: 13 residues. The CDR3 DNA follows: TGCAGCGCCGGGACAGGGGGAACCGGGGAGCTGTTTTTT. Translating gives CSAGTGGTGELFF.

This chain joins TRBV3-1 and TRBJ2-1; TRBD2 matches at 8 bases. Looked up from germline, CDR1 is LGHDT and CDR2 is YNNKEL (reference sequence). Trimming cost V 11 bases and J 3 bases; bases outside gene matches: 12. The CDR3 totals 15 residues. The DNA of the CDR3 is TGTGCCTCCCGCCGGGGTAGCGGGGTCTACAATGAGCAGTTCTTC. Translating gives CASRRGSGVYNEQFF.

This clonotype was seen only a few times. The chain uses TRBV7-2 and TRBJ2-3; D remains ambiguous. The germline V and J ends were trimmed by 0 bases and 0 bases, with 7 bases remaining between them. The CDR3 spans 15 residues. Germline CDR1 SGHTA, CDR2 FQGNSA. The CDR3 is CASSLASTSTDTQYF. In nucleotides, the CDR3 is TGTGCCAGCAGCTTAGCTAGCACTAGCACAGATACGCAGTATTTT.

This clonotype appeared many times. This chain uses TRBV10-3 with TRBJ2-2; TRBD2 might be the D (5 bases). This CDR3 region has 16 residues. Germline V gene data show CDR1 as ENHRY and CDR2 as SYGVKD. V lost 3 bases to trimming and J lost 4 bases, with 15 bases between them. The CDR3 spells CAISEVSGRSTGELFF. In DNA, the CDR3 is TGTGCCATCAGTGAAGTAAGCGGTCGGAGCACCGGGGAGCTGTTTTTT.

The chain is built from TRBV12-5 and TRBJ1-1; 7 nucleotides match TRBD1. The CDR3 contains 14 residues. In germline, CDR1 is LGHNT, CDR2 FRNRAP. V was clipped by 6 bases and J by 2 bases; unmatched bases: 6. The CDR3 is CASGTGEVNTEAFF. In nucleotides, the CDR3 is TGTGCTAGTGGAACAGGGGAGGTTAACACTGAAGCTTTCTTT. The whole variable domain, filled in from reference TRBV12-5 and TRBJ1-1, reads DARVTQTPRHKVTEMGQEVTMRCQPILGHNTVFWYRQTMMQGLELLAYFRNRAPLDDSGMPKDRFSAEMPDATLATLKIQPSEPRDSAVYFCASGTGEVNTEAFFGQGTRLTVV.

This clonotype was seen a handful of times. V and J are TRBV24-1 and TRBJ2-5; a weak D match, TRBD2 (5 bases). CDR1 KGHDR and CDR2 SFDVKD come from the germline V gene. This CDR3 is 11 amino acids long. V was pared by 5 bases and J by 7 bases, with 7 bases between. CDR3 in amino acids: CATSVGGTQYF. In DNA, the CDR3 is TGTGCCACCAGTGTTGGAGGGACCCAGTACTTC.